This is a list of T cell receptor beta chains from one sample in a study of naive and memory T cell subsets. TCRdb used MiXCR to reprocess the 5' RACE reads, holding one entry per CDR3 protein. The sample lists 45,000 to 55,000 distinct CDR3 sequences; approximately 4.5% were seen once. The receptor set was obtained from a female donor in good health. The CDR3 runs from the conserved cysteine through the conserved F or W. The D gene is left open where the match is weak. Clone size is given for some rows only: seen once, a few or many times, or a class if the clone is expanded.

- 13 TRBD1 TRBJ1-1 TRBV5-4 CASSLATGEEAFF TGTGCCAGCAGCTTGGCTACAGGGGAAGAAGCTTTCTTT
many 13 - TRBJ2-7 TRBV6-1 CASSHADSYEQYF TGTGCCAGCAGTCACGCGGACAGCTACGAGCAGTACTTC
many 17 TRBD1 TRBJ1-6 TRBV28 CASSPHRGQENNSPLHF TGTGCCAGCAGTCCCCACAGGGGCCAAGAGAATAATTCACCCCTCCACTTT
many 16 TRBD1 TRBJ1-2 TRBV18 CASSPPGQGSNYGYTF TGTGCCAGCTCACCACCGGGACAGGGAAGTAACTATGGCTACACCTTC
many 14 TRBD1 TRBJ1-4 TRBV7-9 CASSPGTDSEKLFF TGTGCCAGCAGCCCCGGGACAGACTCTGAAAAACTGTTTTTT
many 15 TRBD1 TRBJ2-1 TRBV7-8 CASSLKDRTYNEQFF TGTGCCAGCAGCTTAAAGGACAGGACATACAATGAGCAGTTCTTC
many 17 TRBD2 TRBJ2-2 TRBV12-3/TRBV12-4 CASSFGTSGTWTGELFF TGTGCCAGCAGTTTTGGGACTAGCGGGACGTGGACCGGGGAGCTGTTTTTT
few 16 TRBD1 TRBJ2-5 TRBV5-1 CASSYRGNDCQETQYF TGCGCCAGCAGCTACAGGGGGAACGACTGTCAAGAGACCCAGTACTTC
few 14 - TRBJ2-2 TRBV7-9 CASSSDGNHGELFF TGTGCCAGCAGCTCTGATGGCAACCACGGGGAGCTGTTTTTT
many 13 TRBD1 TRBJ1-4 TRBV18 CASRQGKDEKLFF TGTGCCAGCCGACAGGGAAAAGATGAAAAACTGTTTTTT
many 14 - TRBJ2-3 TRBV7-3 CASSWRGNTDTQYF TGTGCCAGCAGCTGGCGGGGAAACACAGATACGCAGTATTTT
many 16 TRBD2 TRBJ2-5 TRBV28 CASTPGWREGDQTQYF TGTGCCAGCACCCCGGGTTGGCGGGAGGGGGACCAGACCCAGTACTTC
- 14 TRBD2 TRBJ2-1 TRBV10-3 CAISELAGGNEQFF TGTGCCATCAGTGAACTAGCGGGAGGTAATGAGCAGTTCTTC
- 11 - TRBJ2-3 TRBV19 CASRKFDTQYF TGTGCCAGTAGGAAGTTTGATACGCAGTATTTT
many 16 TRBD1 TRBJ1-1 TRBV20-1 CSAQPGQGLRNTEAFF TGCAGTGCTCAGCCGGGACAGGGCTTGAGGAACACTGAAGCTTTCTTT
many 13 - TRBJ2-2 TRBV29-1 CSVPAGITGELFF TGCAGCGTTCCCGCAGGGATAACCGGGGAGCTGTTTTTT
many 14 TRBD1 TRBJ1-1 TRBV30 CAWSVLPGGSGVFF TGTGCCTGGAGTGTATTGCCAGGGGGCTCCGGAGTTTTCTTT
few 13 - TRBJ2-7 TRBV7-8 CASSSLTGHEQYF TGTGCCAGCAGCTCCCTAACGGGGCACGAGCAGTACTTC
few 15 TRBD1 TRBJ2-7 TRBV5-6 CASSLPGQGPHEQYF TGTGCCAGCAGCTTACCGGGACAGGGGCCACACGAGCAGTACTTC
few 15 - TRBJ2-3 TRBV24-1 CATSTTAPSTDTQYF TGTGCCACCAGTACGACAGCGCCTAGCACAGATACGCAGTATTTT
many 14 TRBD1 TRBJ1-2 TRBV27 CASSLARDSSGYTF TGTGCCAGCAGTTTAGCTCGGGACAGCTCTGGCTACACCTTC
many 13 - TRBJ2-5 TRBV5-1 CASSFDGVETQYF TGCGCCAGCAGCTTTGATGGGGTTGAGACCCAGTACTTC
many 14 - TRBJ1-1 TRBV10-3 CAISPGFRNTEAFF TGTGCCATCAGCCCAGGGTTCCGGAACACTGAAGCTTTCTTT
- 13 - TRBJ1-5 TRBV19 CASSHIRDQPQHF TGTGCCAGTAGCCACATCAGGGATCAGCCCCAGCATTTT
few 20 - TRBJ1-5 TRBV30 CAWSPPTGNLRLYSNQPQHF TGTGCCTGGAGTCCGCCTACCGGGAACCTCCGTCTCTATAGCAATCAGCCCCAGCATTTT
few 17 TRBD2 TRBJ2-5 TRBV30 CAWSMGTSGSWQETQYF TGTGCCTGGAGTATGGGGACTAGCGGGAGTTGGCAAGAGACCCAGTACTTC
many 13 - TRBJ1-2 TRBV4-1 CASSQDGGGGYTF TGCGCCAGCAGCCAAGATGGGGGTGGTGGCTACACCTTC
- 13 - TRBJ1-2 TRBV28 CASSSRQVYGDTF TGTGCCAGCAGTTCAAGACAGGTCTATGGCGACACCTTC
many 14 - TRBJ2-2 TRBV24-1 CATGQLWGSGELFF TGTGCCACCGGACAACTTTGGGGAAGCGGGGAGCTGTTTTTT
many 15 TRBD2 TRBJ2-3 TRBV6-1 CASSVTSGSTDTQYF TGTGCCAGCAGTGTGACTAGCGGGAGCACAGATACGCAGTATTTT
- 17 - TRBJ1-1 TRBV7-8 CASSPRLQGQMNTEAFF TGTGCCAGCAGCCCGCGGTTGCAGGGGCAGATGAACACTGAAGCTTTCTTT
few 11 - TRBJ1-1 TRBV6-5 CASSEGIFAFF TGTGCCAGCAGCGAGGGTATTTTTGCTTTCTTT
many 16 - TRBJ2-1 TRBV28 CASTPSGLAAYNEQFF TGTGCCAGCACACCATCGGGATTAGCGGCCTACAATGAGCAGTTCTTC
many 13 TRBD2 TRBJ2-2 TRBV5-4 CAAGGPNTGELFF TGTGCCGCGGGGGGACCGAACACCGGGGAGCTGTTTTTT
- 14 TRBD1 TRBJ1-5 TRBV7-6 CASSLMTGNQPQHF TGTGCCAGCAGCCTCATGACAGGGAATCAGCCCCAGCATTTT
- 11 TRBD2 TRBJ2-1 TRBV28 CASSLSGGRFF TGTGCCAGCAGTTTATCGGGGGGGCGGTTCTTC
few 14 - TRBJ2-7 TRBV3-1 CASSQVDSGYEQYF TGTGCCAGCAGCCAAGTTGATAGCGGATACGAGCAGTACTTC
many 15 - TRBJ2-1 TRBV7-2 CASSLIVSNYNEQFF TGTGCCAGCAGCTTAATAGTTAGCAACTACAATGAGCAGTTCTTC
many 14 TRBD2 TRBJ2-3 TRBV29-1 CSSSGRPFTDTQYF TGCAGTTCTAGCGGGAGACCCTTCACAGATACGCAGTATTTT
many 16 TRBD1 TRBJ2-1 TRBV6-2/TRBV6-3 CASRPPGQGDLNEQFF TGTGCCAGCAGGCCCCCCGGACAGGGGGATCTCAATGAGCAGTTCTTC
many 17 TRBD2 TRBJ2-7 TRBV3-1 CASSQSGAGGLSREQYF TGTGCCAGCAGCCAAAGCGGAGCGGGAGGGCTTTCACGGGAGCAGTACTTC
many 13 - TRBJ2-1 TRBV29-1 CSVDGSSYNEQFF TGCAGCGTTGACGGCAGCTCCTACAATGAGCAGTTCTTC
many 15 - TRBJ1-1 TRBV7-2 CASSLDQGLRTEAFF TGTGCCAGCAGCTTGGACCAGGGACTTCGAACTGAAGCTTTCTTT
many 12 - TRBJ2-3 TRBV29-1 CSVEYSTDTQYF TGCAGCGTTGAGTACAGCACAGATACGCAGTATTTT
many 13 TRBD1 TRBJ1-2 TRBV27 CASSFDRGYGYTF TGTGCCAGCAGTTTTGACAGGGGGTATGGCTACACCTTC
many 14 TRBD2 TRBJ2-7 TRBV5-1 CASSLDLAGPEQYF TGCGCCAGCAGCTTGGACCTAGCGGGACCCGAGCAGTACTTC
- 12 - TRBJ1-2 TRBV30 CAWRGGSYGYTF TGTGCCTGGAGGGGGGGTAGCTATGGCTACACCTTC
many 14 - TRBJ2-7 TRBV20-1 CSANKQRNTYEQYF TGCAGTGCTAACAAACAGCGAAACACCTACGAGCAGTACTTC
many 15 TRBD1 TRBJ1-5 TRBV18 CATTTGQGSNQPQHF TGTGCCACCACTACAGGACAGGGTAGCAATCAGCCCCAGCATTTT